The 21 T cell receptor beta chains below were found in one sample sequenced in a study of blood T cell repertoires in COVID-19. Measured with immunoSEQ multiplex PCR; TCRdb has only the in-frame clones, and not every one. The sample consists of more than 95,000 clones, around 78% of them appearing once. Sample: peripheral blood. These receptors were collected from a man in his thirties or forties with acute or convalescent COVID-19.

The gene calls are TRBV7-6 and TRBJ2-3, with D possibly being TRBD2 (5 bases). The V gene's germline CDR1 is SGHVS and CDR2 FNYEAQ. Between the trimmed V and J ends, which lost 3 bases and 5 bases, there was a span of 15 bases. The CDR3 sequence is 15 residues long. The CDR3 loop reads CASSFGGGSGDTQYF. As DNA, the CDR3 is TGTGCCAGCAGCTTCGGTGGTGGGAGCGGAGATACGCAGTATTTT.

The V call is TRBV2, the J call TRBJ1-5; D gene ambiguous. The CDR3 is made up of 15 amino acids. Germline lookup yields CDR1 SNHLY and CDR2 FYNNEI. V lost 1 base and J lost 7, with 14 bases in between. The CDR3, as DNA: TGTGCCAGCAGTGAAGAAAGGTCTAGCAGGCAGCCCCAGCATTTT. Its translation is CASSEERSSRQPQHF. The full variable domain, with the rest looked up from reference TRBV2 and TRBJ1-5, is EPEVTQTPSHQVTQMGQEVILRCVPISNHLYFYWYRQILGQKVEFLVSFYNNEISEKSEIFDDQFSVERPDGSNFTLKIRSTKLEDSAMYFCASSEERSSRQPQHFGDGTRLSIL.

The V and J genes are TRBV14 and TRBJ1-1, with no clear D. Deletions cut 1 base from V and 0 bases from J, with 6 bases between. In germline, CDR1 is SGHDN, CDR2 FVKESK. The CDR3 spans 14 residues. The CDR3 nucleotides read TGTGCCAGCAGCCAAGTCCGTATGAACACTGAAGCTTTCTTT. Its translation is CASSQVRMNTEAFF. Full variable domain (rest looked up from reference TRBV14 and TRBJ1-1): EAGVTQFPSHSVIEKGQTVTLRCDPISGHDNLYWYRRVMGKEIKFLLHFVKESKQDESGMPNNRFLAERTGGTYSTLKVQPAELEDSGVYFCASSQVRMNTEAFFGQGTRLTVV.

The rearrangement links TRBV11-2 to TRBJ2-1; a weak D match, TRBD2 (5 bases). CDR1 is SGHAT, CDR2 FQNNGV, per germline. V was shortened by 1 base and J by 7 bases, with 14 bases between the two germline ends. The CDR3 totals 15 residues. In DNA, the CDR3 is TGTGCCAGCAGCTTAGTTCGCGGTGAGGGTAATGAGCAGTTCTTC. Encoded protein: CASSLVRGEGNEQFF.

The chain employs TRBV6-5 and TRBJ2-1, with a possible D match to TRBD1 (5 bases). V was pared by 2 bases and J by 5 bases, with 13 bases between. The V gene's germline CDR1 is MNHEY and CDR2 SVGAGI. The CDR3 totals 15 residues. Here the CDR3 DNA reads TGTGCCAGCAGTTACCGTAGGACGGACAACAATGAGCAGTTCTTC. It codes for CASSYRRTDNNEQFF.

The rearrangement uses TRBV29-1 and TRBJ2-3; D might be TRBD1 (5 bases). Trimming took off 5 bases at V and 5 bases at J, with 14 bases between the two ends. Germline loops: CDR1 SQVTM, CDR2 ANQGSEA. This CDR3 has 13 amino acids. The CDR3 is CSVLKGFGDTQYF. CDR3 DNA sequence: TGCAGCGTTTTAAAGGGGTTCGGAGATACGCAGTATTTT.

This chain uses TRBV15 with TRBJ1-4, with 7 positions matching TRBD1. V was pared by 3 bases and J by 8 bases, with 6 bases of the junction left unmatched. The CDR3 consists of 14 residues. Germline CDR1 LNHNV, CDR2 YYDKDF (reference sequence). CDR3 in DNA: TGTGCCACCAGCAGGAGGACAGGCGGAGAAAAACTGTTTTTT. Amino acid sequence: CATSRRTGGEKLFF.

This clone was observed once. Here the CDR3 reads CASSSLPGDHPFTDTQYF. Written as DNA, the CDR3 is TGTGCCAGCAGTTCACTCCCAGGGGACCACCCCTTCACAGATACGCAGTATTTT. The chain has TRBV27 and TRBJ2-3; D is perhaps TRBD1 (6 bases). Trimming took 4 bases from V and 2 from J, leaving 22 bases between them. This CDR3 is 18 amino acids long. Germline CDR1 is MNHEY and CDR2 is SMNVEV (reference sequence).

V usage is TRBV7-6 and J usage is TRBJ2-2; a weak D match, TRBD2 (5 bases). Germline CDR1 SGHVS, CDR2 FNYEAQ. The CDR3 is 15 residues long. Deletions cut 5 bases from V and 1 base from J, with 11 bases between. The CDR3, as DNA: TGTGCCAGCAGCCTACTAGTGGGGAACACCGGGGAGCTGTTTTTT. Its translation is CASSLLVGNTGELFF.

The rearrangement links TRBV4-1 to TRBJ2-2, with D hard to call. This CDR3 is built from 14 residues. The V gene's germline CDR1 is MGHRA and CDR2 YSYEKL. V lost 1 base and J 9 bases, leaving 12 bases between the germline ends. CDR3 coding DNA: TGCGCCAGCAGCCAAGTCCTCGGGTCCCGGGAGCTGTTTTTT. Translation gives CASSQVLGSRELFF.

The rearrangement uses TRBV27 and TRBJ1-1, with 9 bases aligning to TRBD1. This CDR3 contains 17 residues. Germline loops: CDR1 MNHEY, CDR2 SMNVEV (reference sequence). Trimming took 6 bases from V and 3 from J; bases not matched to a gene: 14. CDR3 nucleotide sequence: TGTGCCAGCAGCCTAAGGGGGGACAGGGAAGTAGACACTGAAGCTTTCTTT. It specifies CASSLRGDREVDTEAFF.

This clone is a singleton in its sample. The V call is TRBV7-2, the J call TRBJ2-7; the D is unclear. The V gene's germline CDR1 is SGHTA and CDR2 FQGNSA. V was clipped by 1 base and J by 2 bases, with 9 bases between them. The CDR3 extends over 14 amino acids. CDR3: CASSLGRVTYEQYF. The CDR3 region has the DNA TGTGCCAGCAGCTTAGGACGGGTTACCTACGAGCAGTACTTC.

The chain carries TRBV4-1 and TRBJ2-7, with 9 bases lining up with TRBD1. J was trimmed by 2 bases and V by 8 bases; bases with no gene match: 10. CDR1 and CDR2 from the germline V gene are MGHRA and YSYEKL. The length of the CDR3 is 15 residues. This CDR3 is CASDDFRDRAYEQYV. The CDR3 region has the DNA TGCGCCAGCGACGATTTTCGGGACAGGGCCTACGAGCAGTACGTC.

The chain recombines TRBV30 with TRBJ2-7; 9 nucleotides match TRBD2. The CDR3 extends over 14 amino acids. Germline V gives CDR1 GTSNPN, CDR2 SVGIG (reference sequence). Germline trimming cut 2 bases from V and 0 bases from J; bases unmatched to any gene: 2. CDR3 sequence (DNA): TGTGCCTGGAGTCTAGCGGGGACCTCCTACGAGCAGTACTTC. Its translation: CAWSLAGTSYEQYF.

V gene TRBV6-5 combines with J gene TRBJ1-1; 7 bases map to TRBD1. V dropped 8 bases and J dropped 3; count of bases not matched to a gene: 6. The CDR3 has 13 residues. Germline CDR1 is MNHEY and CDR2 is SVGAGI. The CDR3 sequence: CASGRDRDTEAFF. The DNA for the CDR3 is TGTGCCAGCGGCCGAGACAGGGACACTGAAGCTTTCTTT.

The J gene is TRBJ2-7, the V gene TRBV4-1; no clear D. The CDR3 length is 13 residues. From germline, CDR1 is MGHRA and CDR2 YSYEKL. V lost 2 bases and J 7 bases, leaving 12 bases between the germline ends. CDR3 amino acids: CASSQIGLTEQYF. CDR3 DNA: TGCGCCAGCAGCCAAATTGGCCTTACAGAGCAGTACTTC.

The rearrangement uses TRBV29-1 and TRBJ2-1; TRBD2 matches at 10 bases. The CDR3 consists of 13 residues. In germline, CDR1 is SQVTM, CDR2 ANQGSEA. With 6 bases clipped from V and 10 bases from J, the junction kept 9 bases outside the gene matches. The CDR3 sequence: CSVRAAGGGEQFF. The CDR3 nucleotides read TGCAGCGTGAGAGCAGCGGGAGGGGGGGAGCAGTTCTTC.

The rearrangement joins TRBV19 to TRBJ1-1, with unresolved D. The germline V gene has CDR1 LNHDA and CDR2 SQIVND (reference sequence). The CDR3 spans 14 residues. V lost 3 bases and J lost 6, with 14 bases in between. The CDR3 is CASSIGRGLAEAFF. The CDR3 nucleotides read TGTGCCAGTAGTATCGGCAGAGGTCTTGCTGAAGCTTTCTTT.

The chain combines TRBV7-7 with TRBJ2-7; 11 bases match TRBD2. The CDR3 totals 16 residues. Germline V CDR1 and CDR2: SSHAT, FNYEAQ (reference sequence). The CDR3 loop is CASSPRLAGQTYEQYV. The CDR3 DNA reads as TGTGCTAGCAGCCCCCGACTAGCGGGACAAACCTACGAGCAGTACGTC.

The V gene is TRBV27, the J gene TRBJ1-6, with a weak D call TRBD1 (6 bases). Germline assignment: CDR1 MNHEY and CDR2 SMNVEV (reference sequence). This CDR3 has 14 residues. Trimming shortened V by 4 bases and J by 6 bases, and 10 bases separated the two germline ends. The CDR3 nucleotides are TGTGCCAGCAGTTCTTACAGGGTTAATTCACCCCTCCACTTT. This sequence encodes CASSSYRVNSPLHF.

This rearrangement joins TRBV4-1 to TRBJ1-2, with D unclear. The germline V gene encodes CDR1 MGHRA and CDR2 YSYEKL. Trimming left V 5 bases short and J 4 bases short, with 11 bases between. The CDR3 length is 13 residues. The CDR3 reads CASSRTLGYGYTF. CDR3 DNA sequence: TGCGCCAGCAGCAGGACTCTCGGCTATGGCTACACCTTC.